This T cell receptor (beta chain) came from a study of cytomegalovirus exposure and HLA in healthy donors. Study results and caveats: High specificity and sensitivity for cytomegalovirus status were reported for the classifier. Common viral pathogens were later found to be apparently linked to several of the most significant clusters.

Notes on this clone: Antigen unknown.

PCR was performed using 60 Vbeta and 13 Jbeta primers. The protocol was immunoSEQ multiplex PCR, while the TCRdb copy is restricted to in-frame clones and leaves out a portion. The sample consists of some 150,000 clones, more than 75% of them appearing once. Germline V lookup: CDR1 SGHNT, CDR2 YENEEA. V was pared by 5 bases and J by 3 bases, with 6 bases of the junction left unmatched. The CDR3 is 15 residues long. Specimen: PBMCs. This receptor was identified in a male donor in good health and CMV-seronegative. The chain recombines TRBV11-3 with TRBJ2-1, with TRBD2 matching 8 bases. The DNA for the CDR3 is TGTGCCAGCAGCGCCTCTAGCGGGTACTACAATGAGCAGTTCTTC. Its protein is CASSASSGYYNEQFF.